Below, 17 T cell receptor beta chains from the same sample are listed, as sequenced in a study of quantifying T cell responses using KT2 cells. Study context: TCR alpha and beta constant-region primers primed reverse transcription of RNA.

A single-stranded UMI oligo with SP2 sequence was ligated to cDNA 3' ends. First-round PCR used three to four cycles and beta primers RC1.1 and RC1.2 covering TRBC1 and TRBC2. Via MiXCR, TCRdb re-called the UMI-ligation and nested PCR reads, giving one row per CDR3 protein. In the table there are 39,000 or so distinct CDR3 sequences, approximately 15% of which are singletons. The material sequenced was PBMCs spiked with cells of the T cell clone KT2. The receptors originated from a human donor.

CDR3 region: CATSDLPDRGASSYEQYF. The CDR3 DNA is TGTGCCACCAGTGATCTCCCCGACAGGGGCGCCAGCTCCTACGAGCAGTACTTC. This chain uses TRBV24-1 with TRBJ2-7, with 8 nucleotides matching TRBD1. Germline V CDR1 and CDR2: KGHDR, SFDVKD. Trimming took 3 bases from V and 0 from J; bases not matched to a gene: 12. The CDR3 is made up of 18 amino acids.

This clonotype turned up a few times. The chain couples TRBV12-3 or TRBV12-4 to TRBJ1-5; the D gene is possibly TRBD1 (5 bases). Trimming cost V 6 bases and J 6 bases, with 12 bases left between them. The length of the CDR3 is 13 residues. Here the CDR3 reads CASSPGKVQPQHF. CDR3 sequence (DNA): TGTGCCAGCAGCCCAGGGAAGGTTCAGCCCCAGCATTTT.

This chain's CDR3 is CASSPDGGGTDTQYF. Here the CDR3 DNA reads TGTGCCAGCAGCCCGGACGGCGGGGGCACAGATACGCAGTATTTT. The chain couples TRBV7-3 to TRBJ2-3; D is possibly TRBD2 (6 bases). This CDR3 region has 15 residues. The V and J ends lost 5 bases and 1 base respectively, with 13 bases between them. Germline CDR1 reads SGHTA; CDR2 reads FQGTGA.

The CDR3, as DNA: TGCAGCGGTACCCTAGCGGGAGGGCAAAGTACGCAGTATTTT. It specifies CSGTLAGGQSTQYF. The V gene is TRBV29-1, the J gene TRBJ2-3; 12 positions agree with TRBD2. The CDR3 has 14 amino acids. Germline CDR1 SQVTM, CDR2 ANQGSEA. V lost 7 bases to trimming and J lost 8 bases; unmatched junction nucleotides: 10.

This rearrangement joins TRBV7-2 to TRBJ2-1; D unclear. V was cut by 3 bases and J by 8 bases, with 8 bases left in between. The CDR3 consists of 12 residues. Germline-derived CDR1 and CDR2 are SGHTA and FQGNSA. As DNA, the CDR3 is TGTGCCAGCAGCTTCCCAGCCGATGAGCAGTTCTTC. It is translated as CASSFPADEQFF.

This chain links TRBV18 with TRBJ2-5; D is ambiguous. The germline CDR1 and CDR2 sequences are KGHSH and LQKENI. The CDR3 extends over 11 amino acids. Trimming took 5 bases from V and 1 from J, leaving 2 bases between them. The CDR3 coding sequence is TGTGCCAGCTCAGGCCAAGAGACCCAGTACTTC. This gives the protein CASSGQETQYF.

This clonotype was detected once. The V gene is TRBV5-1, the J gene TRBJ2-1; TRBD1 agrees at 10 bases. J gave up 10 bases and V 2 bases, and 9 bases lay outside the gene matches. The germline V gene encodes CDR1 SGHRS and CDR2 YFSETQ. The CDR3 has 15 amino acids. CDR3 nucleotide sequence: TGCGCCAGCAGCTTCTCCGGGACAGGGGTTTCGGAGCAGTTCTTC. The encoded protein is CASSFSGTGVSEQFF.

This chain links TRBV13 with TRBJ2-1, with 8 nucleotides matching TRBD1. This CDR3 is 16 amino acids long. Trimming took 5 bases from V and 3 from J; bases not matched to a gene: 9. Germline V gene data show CDR1 as PRHDT and CDR2 as FYEKMQ (reference sequence). CDR3 loop: CASSLPGTGDYNEQFF. CDR3 DNA sequence: TGTGCCAGCAGCCTACCCGGGACAGGCGACTACAATGAGCAGTTCTTC.

This clonotype was counted many times. The gene calls are TRBV7-6 and TRBJ2-1, with a weak D call TRBD2 (5 bases). Germline CDR1 and CDR2: SGHVS and FNYEAQ. This CDR3 comprises 15 residues. With 5 bases removed from V and 4 bases from J, the gap between germline ends came to 15 bases. The CDR3 sequence: CASSPTRTSYNEQFF. The CDR3 nucleotides read TGTGCCAGCAGCCCAACCCGGACTTCGTACAATGAGCAGTTCTTC.

This clonotype was detected ten times or more. The chain joins TRBV9 to TRBJ1-5; no reliable D call. V was shortened by 0 bases and J by 4 bases, with 8 bases between the two germline ends. Germline CDR1 is SGDLS and CDR2 is YYNGEE. The CDR3 spans 14 residues. The CDR3 nucleotides read TGTGCCAGCAGCGTAGGGGCTGGAAATCAGCCCCAGCATTTT. Residues: CASSVGAGNQPQHF. The whole variable domain, filled in from reference TRBV9 and TRBJ1-5, reads DSGVTQTPKHLITATGQRVTLRCSPRSGDLSVYWYQQSLDQGLQFLIQYYNGEERAKGNILERFSAQQFPDLHSELNLSSLELGDSALYFCASSVGAGNQPQHFGDGTRLSIL.

This chain links TRBV12-3 or TRBV12-4 with TRBJ1-1; TRBD1 aligns across 8 bases. The CDR3 totals 15 residues. V dropped 6 bases and J dropped 1; count of bases not matched to a gene: 7. The CDR3 DNA follows: TGTGCCAGCAGCACCGACAGGGGAACGAACACTGAAGCTTTCTTT. It translates to CASSTDRGTNTEAFF.

The chain joins TRBV7-2 to TRBJ2-4, with 7 bases matching TRBD2. Germline V CDR1 and CDR2: SGHTA, FQGNSA. This CDR3 contains 14 residues. The J segment lost 7 bases and the V segment lost 2 bases, leaving 5 bases of the junction unmatched. For the CDR3, the DNA is TGTGCCAGCAGCTTATGGGGGGGGAGGAACATTCAGTACTTC. The encoded protein is CASSLWGGRNIQYF.

There are a few counts of this clonotype. The chain carries TRBV6-1 and TRBJ2-7; D not certain. V lost 3 bases, J lost 4 bases, and 7 bases lay in between. This CDR3 spans 12 amino acids. CDR1 is MNHNS, CDR2 SASEGT, per germline. Here the CDR3 reads CASSDVGYEQYF. The DNA for the CDR3 is TGTGCCAGCAGTGACGTGGGATACGAGCAGTACTTC.

This clonotype has a handful of counts. The chain recombines TRBV6-5 with TRBJ1-2; the D is unclear. The ends were cut back, 2 bases at V and 0 bases at J, with 4 bases in the middle. The CDR3 spans 13 residues. Looked up from germline, CDR1 is MNHEY and CDR2 is SVGAGI. CDR3 protein: CASSYDSNYGYTF. As DNA, the CDR3 is TGTGCCAGCAGTTACGACTCTAACTATGGCTACACCTTC.

This rearrangement joins TRBV7-9 to TRBJ2-1; 7 nucleotides line up with TRBD1. Trimming took 4 bases from V and 7 from J; bases not matched to a gene: 4. CDR3 length: 13 residues. Germline V gene sequence: CDR1 SEHNR, CDR2 FQNEAQ (reference sequence). This CDR3 is CASSSGQLNEQFF. The CDR3 DNA reads as TGTGCCAGCAGCTCGGGACAGCTGAATGAGCAGTTCTTC.

The sample holds a few counts of this clonotype. The V call is TRBV30, the J call TRBJ1-1; TRBD1 aligns across 9 bases. J lost 3 bases, V lost 1 base, and 6 bases had no gene match. This CDR3 spans 15 amino acids. Germline V gene data show CDR1 as GTSNPN and CDR2 as SVGIG (reference sequence). DNA for the CDR3: TGTGCCTGGAGTGAAAAGGGACAGGGATACACTGAAGCTTTCTTT. It specifies CAWSEKGQGYTEAFF.

This clonotype was recorded a few times. The CDR3 loop reads CASSQETLAKNIQYF. The CDR3 DNA follows: TGCGCCAGCAGCCAAGAGACTCTAGCCAAAAACATTCAGTACTTC. The chain links TRBV4-1 to TRBJ2-4; D gene unclear. The CDR3 contains 15 residues. The germline V gene encodes CDR1 MGHRA and CDR2 YSYEKL. Trimming left V 0 bases short and J 0 bases short, with 6 bases between.